One and the same sample provided the 8 T cell receptor beta chains below, sequenced in a study of blood T cell repertoires in COVID-19. Here immunoSEQ multiplex PCR was the method, and the copy in TCRdb shows in-frame clones only, minus some. The profile shows 150,000 to 200,000 clones, 85% to 95% of them singletons. The specimen was peripheral blood. These receptors came from a woman aged 50 to 60 with acute or convalescent COVID-19.

The gene calls are TRBV6-6 and TRBJ2-2, with D hard to call. CDR3 length equals 15 residues. The germline V and J ends were trimmed by 2 bases and 4 bases, with 11 bases remaining between them. CDR1 is MNHNY and CDR2 is SVGAGI in the germline V gene (reference sequence). CDR3 nucleotide sequence: TGTGCCAGCAGTTACCCACGAGGAATCACCGGGGAGCTGTTTTTT. Translation: CASSYPRGITGELFF.

The rearrangement links TRBV7-9 to TRBJ2-3, with a possible D match to TRBD1 (6 bases). Trimming removed 5 bases at V and 0 bases at J, with 15 bases between. The CDR3 sequence is 16 residues long. The germline V gene has CDR1 SEHNR and CDR2 FQNEAQ (reference sequence). CDR3 coding DNA: TGTGCCAGCAGCCGGATGGGGGCGACTAGCACAGATACGCAGTATTTT. This gives the protein CASSRMGATSTDTQYF.

The sample holds one count of this clone. This chain joins TRBV28 and TRBJ2-1; D is perhaps TRBD1 (6 bases). Per the germline V gene, CDR1 is MDHEN and CDR2 is SYDVKM. The CDR3 loop spans 16 amino acids. The V and J ends lost 5 bases and 0 bases respectively, with 14 bases between them. CDR3 in DNA: TGTGCCAGCAGTCTACAACAGGGTTCCTCCTACAATGAGCAGTTCTTC. Protein: CASSLQQGSSYNEQFF.

The chain uses TRBV6-5 and TRBJ2-7; D may be TRBD1 (6 bases). Trimming cost V 2 bases and J 4 bases, with 12 bases left between them. The CDR3 runs to 14 residues. Germline V CDR1 and CDR2: MNHEY, SVGAGI. For the CDR3, the DNA is TGTGCCAGCAGTTACACGGACAGCCTATACGAGCAGTACTTC. It translates to CASSYTDSLYEQYF.

CDR3 in amino acids: CASSQDLQGDGNTIYF. CDR3 sequence (DNA): TGCGCCAGCAGCCAAGATCTTCAGGGGGACGGAAACACCATATATTTT. V is TRBV4-3 and J is TRBJ1-3; 7 nucleotides agree with TRBD1. With 0 bases clipped from V and 4 bases from J, the junction kept 6 bases outside the gene matches. The germline CDR1 and CDR2 sequences are LGHNA and YSLEER. The CDR3 length is 16 residues.

V and J are TRBV27 and TRBJ1-4; D may be TRBD1 (5 bases). CDR1 is MNHEY and CDR2 is SMNVEV in the germline V gene (reference sequence). Between the trimmed V and J ends, which lost 8 bases and 4 bases, there was a span of 8 bases. The CDR3 covers 12 residues. Written as DNA, the CDR3 is TGTGCCAGCGGCAGGGTTAATGAAAAACTGTTTTTT. Protein sequence: CASGRVNEKLFF. The entire variable domain, with the rest obtained from reference TRBV27 and TRBJ1-4, is as follows: EAQVTQNPRYLITVTGKKLTVTCSQNMNHEYMSWYRQDPGLGLRQIYYSMNVEVTDKGDVPEGYKVSRKEKRNFPLILESPSPNQTSLYFCASGRVNEKLFFGSGTQLSVL.

This chain joins TRBV7-3 and TRBJ2-3, with 7 nucleotides matching TRBD2. V dropped 5 bases and J dropped 9; count of bases not matched to a gene: 8. The CDR3 contains 13 residues. Germline V gene data show CDR1 as SGHTA and CDR2 as FQGTGA. The CDR3 sequence is CASSPTAGRTQYF. The CDR3 coding sequence is TGTGCCAGCAGCCCCACAGCGGGGAGAACGCAGTATTTT.

The V gene is TRBV28, the J gene TRBJ2-5; 8 bases fit TRBD1. With V trimmed by 10 bases and J by 3 bases, 4 bases remained unmatched. CDR1 is MDHEN and CDR2 is SYDVKM in the germline V gene. This CDR3 spans 12 amino acids. The CDR3, as DNA: TGTGCCATCGCGACAGGGGAAGAGACCCAGTACTTC. Residues: CAIATGEETQYF.